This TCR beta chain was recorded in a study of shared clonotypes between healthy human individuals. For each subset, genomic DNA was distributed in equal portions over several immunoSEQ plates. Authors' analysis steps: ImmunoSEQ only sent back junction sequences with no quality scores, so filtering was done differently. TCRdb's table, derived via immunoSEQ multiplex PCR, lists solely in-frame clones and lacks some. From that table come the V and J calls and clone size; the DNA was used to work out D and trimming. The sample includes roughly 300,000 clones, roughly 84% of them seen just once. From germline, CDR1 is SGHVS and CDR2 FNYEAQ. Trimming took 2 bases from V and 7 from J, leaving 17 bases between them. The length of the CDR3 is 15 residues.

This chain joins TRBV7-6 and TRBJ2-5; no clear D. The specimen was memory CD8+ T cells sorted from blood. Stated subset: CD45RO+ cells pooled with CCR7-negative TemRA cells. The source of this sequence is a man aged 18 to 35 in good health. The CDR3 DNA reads TGTGCCAGCAGCTTAATTCCCAACAGTATTGGGACCCAGTACTTC. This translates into CASSLIPNSIGTQYF.